This is a list of T cell receptor beta chains from one sample in a study of blood T cell repertoires in COVID-19. Method: immunoSEQ multiplex PCR; TCRdb's copy keeps in-frame clones and lacks some. The sample shows fewer than 200,000 clones, 83% of them seen only once. Specimen: peripheral blood. These receptors all come from a woman in her sixties or seventies with COVID-19, enrolled during active disease. Both conserved end residues are part of each CDR3. Fields, in order: D gene, V gene, J gene, CDR3 length, clone size, CDR3 DNA, CDR3 protein. D genes are given only for firm matches. Size is omitted from some rows. Given values are once, few, many or a class for expanded clones.

d_gene: TRBD2
v_gene: TRBV18
j_gene: TRBJ2-1
len: 16
abundance: NA
CDR3nt: TGTGCCAGCTCACTCCCGGGGGGGCCATCTTACAATGAGCAGTTCTTC
CDR3aa: CASSLPGGPSYNEQFF

d_gene: TRBD2
v_gene: TRBV18
j_gene: TRBJ2-3
len: 17
abundance: once
CDR3nt: TGTGCCAGCTCTCCCGGACTAGCGGGAAGGGACACAGATACGCAGTATTTT
CDR3aa: CASSPGLAGRDTDTQYF

d_gene: NA
v_gene: TRBV5-4
j_gene: TRBJ1-2
len: 16
abundance: NA
CDR3nt: TGTGCCAGCAGCTTGGACCCTCGGGGGGCCGACTATGGCTACACCTTC
CDR3aa: CASSLDPRGADYGYTF

d_gene: NA
v_gene: TRBV2
j_gene: TRBJ1-5
len: 14
abundance: NA
CDR3nt: TGTGCCAGCAGTGAAGGCCGGGGCAATCAGCCCCAGCATTTT
CDR3aa: CASSEGRGNQPQHF

d_gene: NA
v_gene: TRBV30
j_gene: TRBJ2-7
len: 13
abundance: NA
CDR3nt: TGTGCCTGGAGTGTCAGGGGTTCCGGCGAGCAGTACTTC
CDR3aa: CAWSVRGSGEQYF

d_gene: TRBD2
v_gene: TRBV3-1/TRBV3-2
j_gene: TRBJ2-7
len: 13
abundance: NA
CDR3nt: TGTGCCAGCAGCTATGGACTAGTCTACGAGCAGTACTTC
CDR3aa: CASSYGLVYEQYF

d_gene: TRBD1
v_gene: TRBV18
j_gene: TRBJ2-1
len: 16
abundance: NA
CDR3nt: TGTGCCAGCTCAAAGATTACGGGACAGGGCTTGAATGAGCAGTTCTTC
CDR3aa: CASSKITGQGLNEQFF

d_gene: NA
v_gene: TRBV28
j_gene: TRBJ2-5
len: 17
abundance: NA
CDR3nt: TGTGCCAGCAGTTTATATCCCGGACTGGTTACTAAAGAGACCCAGTACTTC
CDR3aa: CASSLYPGLVTKETQYF

d_gene: TRBD1
v_gene: TRBV18
j_gene: TRBJ2-7
len: 13
abundance: NA
CDR3nt: TGTGCCAGCCACCCGGGACAGGGCTACGAGCAGTACTTC
CDR3aa: CASHPGQGYEQYF

d_gene: NA
v_gene: TRBV28
j_gene: TRBJ1-5
len: 14
abundance: NA
CDR3nt: TGTGCCAGCAGCCCCACGCTAGGTTTCCAGCCCCAGCATTTT
CDR3aa: CASSPTLGFQPQHF

d_gene: TRBD2
v_gene: TRBV9
j_gene: TRBJ2-3
len: 15
abundance: NA
CDR3nt: TGTGCCAGCAGCGTTAGCGGGATAGTCGCAGATACGCAGTATTTT
CDR3aa: CASSVSGIVADTQYF

d_gene: NA
v_gene: TRBV28
j_gene: TRBJ2-7
len: 15
abundance: NA
CDR3nt: TGTGCCAGCAGGGGTAGCACGGGAGACTCTGGAGAGCAGTACTTC
CDR3aa: CASRGSTGDSGEQYF

d_gene: NA
v_gene: TRBV30
j_gene: TRBJ2-1
len: 12
abundance: NA
CDR3nt: TGTGCCGCTGTGGGCGGGTACAATGAGCAGTTCTTC
CDR3aa: CAAVGGYNEQFF

d_gene: NA
v_gene: TRBV30
j_gene: TRBJ2-1
len: 15
abundance: once
CDR3nt: TGTGCCTGGAGTGATAGGAGGAGCTCCTACAATGAGCAGTTCTTC
CDR3aa: CAWSDRRSSYNEQFF

d_gene: NA
v_gene: TRBV5-1
j_gene: TRBJ2-5
len: 11
abundance: NA
CDR3nt: TGCGCCAGCAGTCTTCAAGAGACCCAGTACTTC
CDR3aa: CASSLQETQYF

d_gene: NA
v_gene: TRBV19
j_gene: TRBJ2-7
len: 13
abundance: NA
CDR3nt: TGTGCCAGTAGTATAGATGACAACTACGAGCAGTACTTC
CDR3aa: CASSIDDNYEQYF

d_gene: TRBD2
v_gene: TRBV7-2
j_gene: TRBJ2-1
len: 13
abundance: NA
CDR3nt: TGTGCCAGCAGCCCTCGCGGGGGGTTAGAGCAGTTCTTC
CDR3aa: CASSPRGGLEQFF

d_gene: TRBD2
v_gene: TRBV7-2
j_gene: TRBJ2-1
len: 15
abundance: NA
CDR3nt: TGTGCCAGCAGCTCGGGACTAGCAAACTACAATGAGCAGTTCTTC
CDR3aa: CASSSGLANYNEQFF

d_gene: TRBD1
v_gene: TRBV2
j_gene: TRBJ1-5
len: 14
abundance: NA
CDR3nt: TGTGCCAGCAGTCCGGGACAGCGCAATCAGCCCCAGCATTTT
CDR3aa: CASSPGQRNQPQHF

d_gene: NA
v_gene: TRBV4-2
j_gene: TRBJ2-1
len: 14
abundance: NA
CDR3nt: TGTGCCAGCAACCCCGGGGGACAGAAATACGAGCAGTTCTTC
CDR3aa: CASNPGGQKYEQFF

d_gene: NA
v_gene: TRBV5-4
j_gene: TRBJ2-2
len: 14
abundance: NA
CDR3nt: TGTGCCAGCAGCACAGATTCGAACACCGGGGAGCTGTTTTTT
CDR3aa: CASSTDSNTGELFF

d_gene: NA
v_gene: TRBV5-1
j_gene: TRBJ2-7
len: 14
abundance: NA
CDR3nt: TGCGCCAGCAGCTTGCATATGGAGGCCTACGAGCAGTACTTC
CDR3aa: CASSLHMEAYEQYF

d_gene: TRBD2
v_gene: TRBV4-3
j_gene: TRBJ2-7
len: 16
abundance: NA
CDR3nt: TGCGCCAGCAGCCAAGAATGGGCGGGAGGGTTCTACGAGCAGTACTTC
CDR3aa: CASSQEWAGGFYEQYF

d_gene: TRBD2
v_gene: TRBV5-6
j_gene: TRBJ2-3
len: 17
abundance: NA
CDR3nt: TGTGCCAGCAGCCCGACGTTACTAGCGGGGGACACAGATACGCAGTATTTT
CDR3aa: CASSPTLLAGDTDTQYF

d_gene: TRBD1
v_gene: TRBV29-1
j_gene: TRBJ2-7
len: 14
abundance: NA
CDR3nt: TGCAGCGTTGAAGGCGGGCAGGGGGCGAACGAGCAGTACTTC
CDR3aa: CSVEGGQGANEQYF

d_gene: TRBD1
v_gene: TRBV18
j_gene: TRBJ2-5
len: 16
abundance: NA
CDR3nt: TGTGCCAGCTCACCTCCCGGGACAGGGAGGCAAGAGACCCAGTACTTC
CDR3aa: CASSPPGTGRQETQYF

d_gene: TRBD1
v_gene: TRBV28
j_gene: TRBJ1-6
len: 14
abundance: NA
CDR3nt: TGTGCCAGCAGGGGGGGACAGGTTAATTCACCCCTCCACTTT
CDR3aa: CASRGGQVNSPLHF